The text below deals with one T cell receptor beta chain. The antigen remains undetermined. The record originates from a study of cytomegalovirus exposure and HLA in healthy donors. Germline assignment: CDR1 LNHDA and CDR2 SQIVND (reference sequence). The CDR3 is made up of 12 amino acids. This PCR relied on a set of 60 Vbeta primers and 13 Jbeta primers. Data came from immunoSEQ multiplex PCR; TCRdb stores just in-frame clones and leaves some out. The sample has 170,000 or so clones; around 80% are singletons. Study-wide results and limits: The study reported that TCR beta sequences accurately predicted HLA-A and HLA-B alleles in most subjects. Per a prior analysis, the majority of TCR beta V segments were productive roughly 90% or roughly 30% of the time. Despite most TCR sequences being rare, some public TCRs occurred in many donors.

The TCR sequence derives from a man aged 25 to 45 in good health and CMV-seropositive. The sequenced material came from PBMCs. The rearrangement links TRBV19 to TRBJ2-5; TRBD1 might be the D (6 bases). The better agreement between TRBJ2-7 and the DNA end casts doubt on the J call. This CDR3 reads CASSGHRYEQYF. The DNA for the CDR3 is TGTGCCAGTTCGGGACACCGCTACGAGCAGTACTTC.